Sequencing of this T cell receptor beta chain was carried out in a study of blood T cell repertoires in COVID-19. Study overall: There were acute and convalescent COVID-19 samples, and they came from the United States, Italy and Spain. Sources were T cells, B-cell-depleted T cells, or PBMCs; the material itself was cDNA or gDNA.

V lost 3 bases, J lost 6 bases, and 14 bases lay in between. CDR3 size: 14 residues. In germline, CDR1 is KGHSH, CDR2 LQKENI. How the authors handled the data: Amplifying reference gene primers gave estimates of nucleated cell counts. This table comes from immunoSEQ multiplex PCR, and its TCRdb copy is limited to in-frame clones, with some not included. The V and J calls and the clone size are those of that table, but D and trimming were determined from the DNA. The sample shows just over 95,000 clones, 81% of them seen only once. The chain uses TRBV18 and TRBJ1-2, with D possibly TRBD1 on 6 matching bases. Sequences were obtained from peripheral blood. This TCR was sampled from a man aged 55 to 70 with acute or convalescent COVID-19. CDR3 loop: CASSPRPQGNGYTF. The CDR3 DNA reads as TGTGCCAGCTCACCTAGACCACAGGGCAATGGCTACACCTTC.